A single sample gave rise to the 27 T cell receptor beta chains below, sequenced in a study of response to subunit inactivated influenza vaccine. A single record per CDR3 protein comes from TCRdb applying MiXCR to the RT-PCR reads. The repertoire has 600,000 to 850,000 distinct CDR3 sequences, about 15% of them found once; the top ten carry around 7.6%. This specimen consisted of PBMCs from blood, obtained roughly 2 weeks before vaccination. All receptors come from a man aged 45-60 years who received an inactivated influenza vaccine.

The chain is built from TRBV28 and TRBJ1-6; maybe TRBD1 (5 bases). The CDR3 spans 15 residues. CDR1 and CDR2 (germline): MDHEN, SYDVKM. V dropped 8 bases and J dropped 9 bases, with 20 bases sitting between them. CDR3 sequence: CASHVGGQGASPLHF. CDR3 coding DNA: TGTGCCAGCCACGTGGGAGGCCAGGGTGCTTCACCCCTCCACTTT.

The chain uses TRBV4-1 and TRBJ2-7; TRBD1 matches at 8 bases. CDR1 and CDR2 (germline): MGHRA, YSYEKL. V lost 4 bases, J lost 1 base, and 12 bases stayed unmatched. The CDR3 runs 17 residues. The CDR3 loop is CASSPGGGRTGSYEQYF. The CDR3 bases are TGCGCCAGCAGCCCCGGCGGTGGGAGGACAGGGTCCTACGAGCAGTACTTC.

This clonotype was detected a few times. The chain is built from TRBV20-1 and TRBJ2-5; TRBD1 agrees at 12 bases. Germline CDR1 reads DFQATT; CDR2 reads SNEGSKA (reference sequence). V dropped 3 bases and J dropped 5; count of bases not matched to a gene: 10. The CDR3 is 16 residues long. DNA of the CDR3: TGCAGTGCTAGGGGGACAGGGGGCGCGAGACGGGAGACCCAGTACTTC. It specifies CSARGTGGARRETQYF.

The sample holds a few counts of this clonotype. V is TRBV9 and J is TRBJ2-2; no clear D. With 4 bases removed from V and 5 bases from J, the gap between germline ends came to 12 bases. CDR3 length: 14 amino acids. Germline lookup yields CDR1 SGDLS and CDR2 YYNGEE. Written as DNA, the CDR3 is TGTGCCAGCAGCCCCCGGACGGAAACCGGGGAGCTGTTTTTT. Protein sequence: CASSPRTETGELFF.

This clonotype was seen more than once but under ten times. This rearrangement joins TRBV4-1 to TRBJ1-5, with D possibly TRBD1 on 5 matching bases. This CDR3 has 15 amino acids. Germline CDR1 reads MGHRA; CDR2 reads YSYEKL. V gave up 3 bases and J gave up 1 base, with 10 bases separating them. DNA of the CDR3: TGCGCCAGCAGCCAGCAGGGTGTAAGCAATCAGCCCCAGCATTTT. This encodes CASSQQGVSNQPQHF.

The sample holds a few counts of this clonotype. The chain recombines TRBV29-1 with TRBJ2-1; TRBD2 agrees at 7 bases. CDR1 is SQVTM and CDR2 is ANQGSEA in the germline V gene. The V gene end was trimmed by 6 bases and the J gene end by 6 bases; junction bases not matched to a gene: 14. This CDR3 has 15 amino acids. The CDR3 DNA is TGCAGCGTCGCACCGGCTACTAGCGCCCTCAATGAGCAGTTCTTC. Protein: CSVAPATSALNEQFF.

The table lists this clonotype with a few counts. CDR3 coding DNA: TGTGCCAGCAGCTTAGGTTCAGCGGGAGTCGGAGAGACCCAGTACTTC. Its translation is CASSLGSAGVGETQYF. The chain recombines TRBV7-7 with TRBJ2-5, with TRBD2 matching 8 bases. The CDR3 length is 16 residues. CDR1 SSHAT and CDR2 FNYEAQ come from the germline V gene (reference sequence). J gave up 4 bases and V 1 base, and 8 bases lay outside the gene matches.

This clonotype was recorded a few times. This chain links TRBV10-3 with TRBJ2-2; 10 nucleotides match TRBD1. J lost 5 bases, V lost 6 bases, and 9 bases had no gene match. This CDR3 spans 16 amino acids. Per the germline V gene, CDR1 is ENHRY and CDR2 is SYGVKD. CDR3 loop: CAIRDDRGPRTGELFF. CDR3 coding DNA: TGTGCCATCAGGGATGACAGGGGGCCTAGGACCGGGGAGCTGTTTTTT.

This clonotype was detected a few times. CDR3 sequence (DNA): TGCAGTGCCCGAGCCCTCAACACCGGGGAGCTGTTTTTT. Amino acid sequence: CSARALNTGELFF. The chain combines TRBV20-1 with TRBJ2-2; no firm D call. Looked up from germline, CDR1 is DFQATT and CDR2 is SNEGSKA (reference sequence). The germline V and J ends were trimmed by 6 bases and 2 bases, with 10 bases remaining between them. This CDR3 spans 13 amino acids.

This clonotype has a count of ten or more. The rearrangement joins TRBV6-1 to TRBJ2-5; 9 positions match TRBD1. The CDR3 covers 17 residues. Per germline, CDR1 MNHNS and CDR2 SASEGT. V shed 0 bases and J 4 bases; nucleotides not matched to a gene: 9. The CDR3 reads CASSEAVPGQGGETQYF. The CDR3 DNA sequence: TGTGCCAGCAGTGAAGCTGTACCGGGACAGGGTGGAGAGACCCAGTACTTC.

The chain carries TRBV4-1 and TRBJ1-2, with a tentative D call TRBD1 (6 bases). This CDR3 spans 16 amino acids. Germline lookup yields CDR1 MGHRA and CDR2 YSYEKL. Trimming pared 1 base from V and 4 bases from J, leaving 16 bases between. The CDR3 DNA sequence: TGCGCCAGCAGCCAAGGAAGGGGGACCTCTTTCTATGGCTACACCTTC. Its protein product is CASSQGRGTSFYGYTF.

This chain links TRBV5-6 with TRBJ2-4, with D possibly being TRBD2 (7 bases). The germline V and J ends were trimmed by 1 base and 7 bases, with 15 bases remaining between them. The CDR3 spans 15 residues. Looked up from germline, CDR1 is SGHDT and CDR2 is YYEEEE. The CDR3, as DNA: TGTGCCAGCAGCTTGACAGGGAGGGGTTTGAACATTCAGTACTTC. It yields the protein CASSLTGRGLNIQYF.

The chain recombines TRBV5-1 with TRBJ2-5; 11 bases fit TRBD2. The V segment lost 0 bases and the J segment 5 bases; nucleotides outside the gene matches: 6. Per the germline V gene, CDR1 is SGHRS and CDR2 is YFSETQ. The CDR3 contains 16 residues. The CDR3 DNA follows: TGCGCCAGCAGCTTGGTCCGACTAGCGGGATCGGAGACCCAGTACTTC. Translating it yields CASSLVRLAGSETQYF.

The V and J genes are TRBV5-8 and TRBJ2-3; TRBD1 matches 9 bases. V lost 7 bases to trimming and J lost 4 bases; unmatched junction nucleotides: 13. Per germline, CDR1 SGHTS and CDR2 YDEGEE. This CDR3 comprises 16 residues. The CDR3 DNA reads as TGTGCCAGCGTCAACCCCGGGACAGGGTTTCCAGATACGCAGTATTTT. Translated: CASVNPGTGFPDTQYF. Full variable domain (rest looked up from reference TRBV5-8 and TRBJ2-3): EAGVTQSPTHLIKTRGQQATLRCSPISGHTSVYWYQQALGLGLQFLLWYDEGEERNRGNFPPRFSGRQFPNYSSELNVNALELEDSALYLCASVNPGTGFPDTQYFGPGTRLTVL.

The rearrangement uses TRBV3-1 and TRBJ2-7; tentatively, D is TRBD1 or TRBD2 (5 bases each). V gave up 2 bases and J gave up 0 bases, with 14 bases separating them. This CDR3 is built from 16 residues. Germline V lookup: CDR1 LGHDT, CDR2 YNNKEL (reference sequence). The CDR3 reads CASSQPGPTSSYEQYF. CDR3 nucleotide sequence: TGTGCCAGCAGCCAACCGGGACCCACGAGCTCCTACGAGCAGTACTTC.

This clonotype has only a few counts. The junction departs from the called germline gene at one end, perhaps through a read error. The chain carries TRBV7-7 and TRBJ2-3; D is unclear. Germline V gene data show CDR1 as SSHAT and CDR2 as FNYEAQ (reference sequence). The CDR3 loop spans 13 amino acids. The CDR3 region has the DNA TGTGCTAGCAGCTTAGAACGGCTAGATACGCAGTATTTT. Translated: CASSLERLDTQYF.

This clonotype occurred a few times. The chain recombines TRBV27 with TRBJ1-2; D ambiguous. Germline V gives CDR1 MNHEY, CDR2 SMNVEV (reference sequence). This CDR3 spans 14 amino acids. The V gene lost 2 bases and the J gene lost 4 bases, with 11 bases spanning the gap. The CDR3 loop is CASSLRQQTYGYTF. The CDR3, as DNA: TGTGCCAGCAGTTTACGTCAGCAAACCTATGGCTACACCTTC.

The gene calls are TRBV6-1 and TRBJ2-7, with TRBD2 as a possible D gene (6 bases). Germline CDR1 MNHNS, CDR2 SASEGT. The CDR3 spans 13 residues. Trimming took 10 bases from V and 1 from J, leaving 14 bases between them. The CDR3 region is CATAGLPSYEQYF. In nucleotides, the CDR3 is TGTGCCACCGCGGGACTCCCATCCTACGAGCAGTACTTC.

This clonotype was observed a few times. This chain uses TRBV20-1 with TRBJ2-7, with 7 nucleotides matching TRBD2. Germline CDR1 DFQATT, CDR2 SNEGSKA (reference sequence). Trimming at V came to 5 bases and at J to 3 bases, leaving 10 bases not matched to a gene. The CDR3 loop spans 14 amino acids. The CDR3 loop is CSAPLTGLIYEQYF. The CDR3 region has the DNA TGCAGTGCTCCCCTTACGGGACTAATCTACGAGCAGTACTTC.

This clonotype has a handful of counts. The CDR3 protein is CASSQDHDTEAFF. DNA of the CDR3: TGCGCCAGCAGCCAAGACCACGACACTGAAGCTTTCTTT. The V and J genes are TRBV4-3 and TRBJ1-1; D remains ambiguous. This CDR3 is built from 13 residues. Trimming shortened V by 0 bases and J by 3 bases, and 5 bases separated the two germline ends. Per germline, CDR1 LGHNA and CDR2 YSLEER.

A remark on this clonotype: The junction departs from germline at one end; a sequencing error may be responsible. The chain is built from TRBV20-1 and TRBJ2-3; no clear D gene. Looked up from germline, CDR1 is DFQATT and CDR2 is SNEGSKA (reference sequence). CDR3 size: 15 residues. The CDR3 sequence: CCARDILRSTDTQYF. CDR3 in DNA: TGCTGTGCTAGAGATATACTCAGGAGCACAGATACGCAGTATTTT.

The rearrangement joins TRBV20-1 to TRBJ2-1, with 10 bases fitting TRBD2. Germline V gene lookup returns CDR1 DFQATT and CDR2 SNEGSKA (reference sequence). CDR3 size: 21 residues. Trimming removed 1 base from V and 1 base from J; junction bases left unmatched: 19. The CDR3 nucleotides are TGCAGTGCTAGAGGCAGAGAGACTAGCGGGCGACTCGGGGCGTCCTACAATGAGCAGTTCTTC. This encodes CSARGRETSGRLGASYNEQFF.

This sequence joins TRBV12-3 or TRBV12-4 and TRBJ1-1, with D unresolved. CDR3 length: 12 amino acids. V was trimmed by 7 bases and J by 11 bases, leaving 17 bases between them. The DNA for the CDR3 is TGTGCCAGCACCCTGGACCCCCTTGGGGCTTTCTTT. Amino acids: CASTLDPLGAFF.

In its sample, this clonotype was seen a few times. The J gene is TRBJ1-2, the V gene TRBV12-3 or TRBV12-4; D unclear. Trimming left V 1 base short and J 6 bases short, with 18 bases between. The CDR3 runs to 16 residues. CDR3 loop: CASSLVPSSGENGYTF. Written as DNA, the CDR3 is TGTGCCAGCAGTTTAGTACCATCATCGGGTGAGAATGGCTACACCTTC.

This clonotype was counted a few times. The chain has TRBV7-2 and TRBJ1-2, with D tentatively TRBD1 (6 bases). CDR1 and CDR2 (germline): SGHTA, FQGNSA. The CDR3 is made up of 14 amino acids. V lost 5 bases and J lost 8, with 18 bases in between. The CDR3 DNA follows: TGTGCCAGCAGCCTAGACGGGGGCGCTTACGGCTACACCTTC. Protein: CASSLDGGAYGYTF.

This clonotype was counted only a few times. The V gene is TRBV6-4, the J gene TRBJ2-1; 12 positions match TRBD2. V gave up 4 bases and J gave up 5 bases; unmatched junction bases: 6. Looked up from germline, CDR1 is MRHNA and CDR2 is SNTAGT. The CDR3 is made up of 16 amino acids. The DNA for the CDR3 is TGTGCCAGCAGTGCCGAACTAGCGGGGGGCAACAATGAGCAGTTCTTC. It specifies CASSAELAGGNNEQFF.

V usage is TRBV3-1 and J usage is TRBJ2-3; TRBD2 is a possible D gene (6 bases). This CDR3 has 16 amino acids. V lost 3 bases, J lost 4 bases, and 17 bases lay in between. Per germline, CDR1 LGHDT and CDR2 YNNKEL (reference sequence). The chain's CDR3 is CASSQPTSRIADTQYF. The CDR3 DNA reads as TGTGCCAGCAGCCAGCCGACTAGTCGGATCGCAGATACGCAGTATTTT.